This T cell receptor (beta chain) originates from a study of blood T cells in healthy people across ages. Overall study findings and caveats: Roughly linear declines in TCR beta diversity per million T cells occurred with age. PBMCs left unsorted prevented a conclusive naive versus antigen-experienced comparison. It was found that TCR beta diversity correlated strongly with the percentage of naive T cells.

In germline, CDR1 is SGHTA, CDR2 FQGNSA. The trim removed 4 bases at V and 5 bases at J, leaving 19 bases unmatched. The CDR3 has 18 amino acids. This clonotype turned up a few times. As yet, its antigen is unknown. With a J-beta primer mix and a sample-barcoded 5' primer, a second PCR ran about 7 to 12 cycles. TCRdb itself ran the 5' RACE reads through MiXCR, one entry per CDR3 protein. The table has more than 500,000 distinct CDR3 sequences, 25% to 30% seen once; the top ten hold roughly 20%. The study recruited healthy Caucasian donors from Russia who were aged about 6 to 90. This TCR derives from an older woman in good health. The sequenced sample was blood. The V and J genes are TRBV7-2 and TRBJ2-5, with TRBD2 matching 7 bases. CDR3 nucleotides: TGTGCCAGCAGCTCCTCTTATACCGGCGGGGGAGTGAGGGAGACCCAGTACTTC. It specifies CASSSSYTGGGVRETQYF.